The TCR beta chain under discussion was sequenced for a study of cytomegalovirus exposure and HLA in healthy donors. Study context: Early released data had roughly 81 million unique TCRs, all coming from HLA-typed donors. Overall study results and limits: Several of the most significant clusters appeared linked to common viral pathogens, based on a later analysis.

Healthy bone marrow donors supplied every sample. Donors had nominal health at sampling but likely had unrecorded immune exposures. This CDR3 region has 15 residues. The V end was cut by 4 bases, the J end by 8 bases, with 18 bases between. The germline CDR1 and CDR2 sequences are MNHNY and SVGAGI (reference sequence). As to this clone: Its antigen is currently unknown.

Primers included in the PCR were 60 Vbeta and 13 Jbeta primers. Using immunoSEQ multiplex PCR, the repertoire was profiled, and TCRdb retains in-frame clones only, with some absent. Altogether approximately 130,000 clones are present, roughly 69% being singletons, with the ten largest covering about 3.1%. This TCR derives from a human donor in good health. The V call is TRBV6-6, the J call TRBJ1-3; tentative D call: TRBD1 (5 bases). The sequenced sample was PBMCs. DNA for the CDR3: TGTGCCAGCAGTTTTGGGGGGTCCCTAGGAGACACCATATATTTT. As protein: CASSFGGSLGDTIYF.